One and the same sample provided the 27 T cell receptor beta chains below, sequenced in a study of blood T cell repertoires in COVID-19. Repertoires were generated with immunoSEQ multiplex PCR, while TCRdb's copy carries only in-frame clones and drops some. The sample contains around 100,000 clones, 84% of which appear only once. Sequencing was carried out using peripheral blood. The receptors originated from a human donor in a cohort sampled during active COVID-19.

J is TRBJ1-5 and V is TRBV6-5; weak D call: TRBD1 (6 bases). The CDR3 has 14 amino acids. V lost 5 bases to trimming and J lost 1 base, with 9 bases between them. Germline CDR1 reads MNHEY; CDR2 reads SVGAGI. CDR3 region: CASSNRESNQPQHF. CDR3 nucleotide sequence: TGTGCCAGCAGTAACAGGGAGAGCAATCAGCCCCAGCATTTT.

V usage is TRBV3-1 (or the pseudogene TRBV3-2) and J usage is TRBJ1-4, with D uncertain. The CDR3 length is 12 residues. The germline V gene encodes CDR1 LGHDT and CDR2 YNNKEL (reference sequence). The germline V and J ends were trimmed by 2 bases and 5 bases, with 3 bases remaining between them. The CDR3 region has the DNA TGTGCCAGCAGCCAATCGAATGAAAAACTGTTTTTT. Translated, it gives CASSQSNEKLFF.

The V call is TRBV3-1 (or the pseudogene TRBV3-2), the J call TRBJ2-1; possibly TRBD1 for D (6 bases). V dropped 6 bases and J dropped 4 bases, with 19 bases sitting between them. Looked up from germline, CDR1 is LGHDT and CDR2 is YNNKEL (reference sequence). The CDR3 covers 16 residues. The CDR3 DNA is TGTGCCAGCAGTCTCGCCCTCAGGGGTGAATACAATGAGCAGTTCTTC. Translated: CASSLALRGEYNEQFF.

The rearrangement links TRBV28 to TRBJ2-3; D perhaps matches TRBD1 (5 bases). Germline-derived CDR1 and CDR2 are MDHEN and SYDVKM. There are 14 residues in the CDR3. With 3 bases removed from V and 1 base from J, the gap between germline ends came to 8 bases. The DNA of the CDR3 is TGTGCCAGCAGTTTTTTAGGGGGCACAGATACGCAGTATTTT. This encodes CASSFLGGTDTQYF.

The chain combines TRBV18 with TRBJ1-4, with D perhaps matching TRBD1 (5 bases). The V gene lost 5 bases and the J gene lost 4 bases, with 17 bases spanning the gap. Germline CDR1 and CDR2: KGHSH and LQKENI. CDR3 size: 16 residues. As DNA, the CDR3 is TGTGCCAGCTCAGGAAGCGGGGCGCGAGATAATGAAAAACTGTTTTTT. The encoded protein is CASSGSGARDNEKLFF.

The chain joins TRBV19 to TRBJ1-5; D not resolved. Trimming shortened V by 5 bases and J by 0 bases, and 11 bases separated the two germline ends. This CDR3 has 15 amino acids. The germline V gene encodes CDR1 LNHDA and CDR2 SQIVND (reference sequence). DNA of the CDR3: TGTGCCAGTAGTGATGCGGGTTATAGCAATCAGCCCCAGCATTTT. Protein: CASSDAGYSNQPQHF.

The rearrangement links TRBV18 to TRBJ2-5, with 8 bases that match TRBD1. Trimming at V came to 8 bases and at J to 5 bases, leaving 13 bases not matched to a gene. CDR1 and CDR2 (germline): KGHSH, LQKENI. There are 15 residues in the CDR3. CDR3 loop: CASRPRTGSTETQYF. CDR3 sequence (DNA): TGTGCCAGCCGCCCCCGGACAGGGTCGACGGAGACCCAGTACTTC.

The rearrangement joins TRBV19 to TRBJ2-1; TRBD1 matches at 9 bases. V gave up 5 bases and J gave up 5 bases; unmatched junction bases: 7. The CDR3 consists of 15 residues. Germline loops: CDR1 LNHDA, CDR2 SQIVND (reference sequence). The CDR3 reads CASSPRDRANNEQFF. CDR3 DNA: TGTGCCAGTAGTCCCCGGGACAGGGCTAACAATGAGCAGTTCTTC.

This clone was counted a single time. The chain recombines TRBV5-6 with TRBJ1-2, with 9 bases identical to TRBD1. The CDR3 has 16 amino acids. The trim removed 4 bases at V and 5 bases at J, leaving 12 bases unmatched. The V gene's germline CDR1 is SGHDT and CDR2 YYEEEE. For the CDR3, the DNA is TGTGCCAGCAGCCGACAGGCCGGGACAGGGCTATATGGCTACACCTTC. Translated, it gives CASSRQAGTGLYGYTF.

The genes are TRBV18 and TRBJ1-3, with unresolved D. The CDR3 totals 13 residues. V shed 4 bases and J shed 0 bases, with 4 bases lying between them. Germline values: CDR1 KGHSH, CDR2 LQKENI. The CDR3 is CASSHGSGNTIYF. CDR3 nucleotides: TGTGCCAGCTCACACGGCTCTGGAAACACCATATATTTT.

The chain couples TRBV5-4 to TRBJ1-2, with D maybe TRBD1 (6 bases). Trimming removed 4 bases from V and 4 bases from J, with 8 bases in between. Germline CDR1 and CDR2: SGHNT and YYREEE (reference sequence). This CDR3 comprises 12 residues. CDR3 amino acids: CASSLDSYGYTF. The DNA for the CDR3 is TGTGCCAGCAGCCTGGACAGCTATGGCTACACCTTC.

The chain links TRBV7-9 to TRBJ1-4; maybe TRBD1 (6 bases). CDR3 length equals 14 residues. Trimming left V 2 bases short and J 8 bases short, with 12 bases between. The germline V gene has CDR1 SEHNR and CDR2 FQNEAQ (reference sequence). Here the CDR3 reads CASSLQGMGEKLFF. Here the CDR3 DNA reads TGTGCCAGCAGCTTACAGGGGATGGGGGAAAAACTGTTTTTT.

V and J are TRBV29-1 and TRBJ2-5, with 11 bases that match TRBD1. Trimming at V came to 0 bases and at J to 5 bases, leaving 5 bases not matched to a gene. There are 15 residues in the CDR3. Per germline, CDR1 SQVTM and CDR2 ANQGSEA. CDR3 protein: CSVEDLGQGAETQYF. The CDR3 nucleotides read TGCAGCGTTGAAGATCTAGGACAGGGGGCCGAGACCCAGTACTTC.

The chain uses TRBV19 and TRBJ1-2, with D perhaps TRBD1 (5 bases). V lost 5 bases to trimming and J lost 5 bases, with 21 bases between them. The CDR3 is 16 amino acids. Looked up from germline, CDR1 is LNHDA and CDR2 is SQIVND (reference sequence). The CDR3 loop is CASSAYPEGLDYGYTF. CDR3 nucleotides: TGTGCCAGTAGTGCGTACCCAGAGGGACTTGATTATGGCTACACCTTC.

The CDR3: CASSAERSATNEKLFF. The CDR3 coding sequence is TGTGCCAGTAGTGCGGAGAGAAGTGCAACTAATGAAAAACTGTTTTTT. The chain couples TRBV19 to TRBJ1-4; D is ambiguous. Germline V gene sequence: CDR1 LNHDA, CDR2 SQIVND (reference sequence). CDR3 length equals 16 residues. The ends were cut back, 5 bases at V and 0 bases at J, with 13 bases in the middle.

The chain carries TRBV6-1 and TRBJ2-1; 7 bases map to TRBD2. Germline CDR1 reads MNHNS; CDR2 reads SASEGT. The V segment lost 3 bases and the J segment 7 bases; nucleotides outside the gene matches: 6. CDR3 size: 14 residues. DNA of the CDR3: TGTGCCAGCAGTGAGTTCCCCGGGGGGAATGAGCAGTTCTTC. Translated, it gives CASSEFPGGNEQFF.

The chain links TRBV6-5 to TRBJ2-3, with 14 bases that match TRBD2. Looked up from germline, CDR1 is MNHEY and CDR2 is SVGAGI. The junction had 4 bases not matched to a gene; V was cut back by 4 bases and J by 4 bases. The CDR3 runs 16 residues. In nucleotides, the CDR3 is TGTGCCAGCAGTTTGACTAGCGGGAGGGCCGCAGATACGCAGTATTTT. Translation gives CASSLTSGRAADTQYF.

CDR3 in amino acids: CASSYSRENRYGYTF. Here the CDR3 DNA reads TGTGCCAGCAGTTACTCGAGAGAGAACCGCTATGGCTACACCTTC. The rearrangement joins TRBV6-5 to TRBJ1-2; no definite D call. CDR1 and CDR2 from the germline V gene are MNHEY and SVGAGI. The CDR3 totals 15 residues. The V end was cut by 0 bases, the J end by 4 bases, with 12 bases between.

This chain connects TRBV7-6 to TRBJ1-1; TRBD1 is a possible D gene (6 bases). The CDR3 is 13 residues long. Germline values: CDR1 SGHVS, CDR2 FNYEAQ. The germline V and J ends were trimmed by 5 bases and 3 bases, with 10 bases remaining between them. Here the CDR3 DNA reads TGTGCCAGCAGCATCCAGGGGCACACTGAAGCTTTCTTT. This codes for CASSIQGHTEAFF.

In this sample, this clone turned up once. This chain connects TRBV5-1 to TRBJ1-3; 10 bases match TRBD1. The V and J ends lost 4 bases and 2 bases, in that order; junction bases with no gene match: 12. The CDR3 extends over 18 amino acids. Germline CDR1 is SGHRS and CDR2 is YFSETQ. CDR3 in DNA: TGCGCCAGCAGCCGCGACCCCCGGGACAGGGGCACTGGAAACACCATATATTTT. Its translation: CASSRDPRDRGTGNTIYF.

The genes are TRBV21-1 and TRBJ2-5; TRBD1, the table's D call, was not compared with the DNA. TRBV21-1 is a documented pseudogene. This CDR3 has 17 amino acids. This chain's CDR3 is CASTDSSRTEPQETQYF. CDR3 DNA: TGTGCCAGCACCGACTCGTCCAGGACAGAACCCCAAGAGACCCAGTACTTC.

The J gene is TRBJ1-3, the V gene TRBV5-1, with a weak D call TRBD1 (5 bases). The CDR3 consists of 14 residues. Germline lookup yields CDR1 SGHRS and CDR2 YFSETQ. V was pared by 6 bases and J by 4 bases, with 14 bases between. The DNA of the CDR3 is TGCGCCAGCACCCAGGGAGGCAGCGGAAACACCATATATTTT. This encodes CASTQGGSGNTIYF.

The chain is built from TRBV9 and TRBJ1-1; 10 nucleotides align to TRBD1. Germline trimming cut 3 bases from V and 0 bases from J; bases unmatched to any gene: 8. Germline V gives CDR1 SGDLS, CDR2 YYNGEE. This CDR3 contains 17 residues. In nucleotides, the CDR3 is TGTGCCAGCAGCGCCGGGACAGGGGCTTTCATGAACACTGAAGCTTTCTTT. Translation: CASSAGTGAFMNTEAFF.

The chain is built from TRBV6-6 and TRBJ2-3; D possibly corresponds to TRBD1 (7 bases). The germline V gene has CDR1 MNHNY and CDR2 SVGAGI (reference sequence). The CDR3 has 15 amino acids. Trimming left V 4 bases short and J 4 bases short, with 15 bases between. The CDR3 DNA reads as TGTGCCAGCAGTTTTCAGGGGGGTTTTGCAGATACGCAGTATTTT. Residues: CASSFQGGFADTQYF.

The V and J genes are TRBV28 and TRBJ2-3; 13 nucleotides agree with TRBD2. This CDR3 has 16 residues. V lost 7 bases and J lost 0; bases outside the gene matches: 4. From germline, CDR1 is MDHEN and CDR2 SYDVKM. The CDR3 protein is CASTGGLAGSTDTQYF. The CDR3 coding sequence is TGTGCCAGCACTGGGGGACTAGCGGGAAGCACAGATACGCAGTATTTT. The variable domain in full, completed from reference TRBV28 and TRBJ2-3, reads DVKVTQSSRYLVKRTGEKVFLECVQDMDHENMFWYRQDPGLGLRLIYFSYDVKMKEKGDIPEGYSVSREKKERFSLILESASTNQTSMYLCASTGGLAGSTDTQYFGPGTRLTVL.

DNA of the CDR3: TGCGCCAGCAGCCCGACTAGCAACTCCTACAATGAGCAGTTCTTC. Its translation is CASSPTSNSYNEQFF. The gene calls are TRBV5-1 and TRBJ2-1; 7 nucleotides agree with TRBD2. Germline CDR1 is SGHRS and CDR2 is YFSETQ. J lost 0 bases, V lost 4 bases, and 4 bases had no gene match. This CDR3 has 15 residues.

The CDR3 protein is CASSSFPGQGAYEQYF. The CDR3 DNA reads TGTGCCAGCAGCTCGTTCCCGGGACAGGGAGCCTACGAGCAGTACTTC. The J gene is TRBJ2-7, the V gene TRBV7-9, with 9 bases lining up with TRBD1. CDR1 and CDR2 from the germline V gene are SEHNR and FQNEAQ (reference sequence). J lost 2 bases, V lost 4 bases, and 9 bases had no gene match. The CDR3 is 16 residues long.